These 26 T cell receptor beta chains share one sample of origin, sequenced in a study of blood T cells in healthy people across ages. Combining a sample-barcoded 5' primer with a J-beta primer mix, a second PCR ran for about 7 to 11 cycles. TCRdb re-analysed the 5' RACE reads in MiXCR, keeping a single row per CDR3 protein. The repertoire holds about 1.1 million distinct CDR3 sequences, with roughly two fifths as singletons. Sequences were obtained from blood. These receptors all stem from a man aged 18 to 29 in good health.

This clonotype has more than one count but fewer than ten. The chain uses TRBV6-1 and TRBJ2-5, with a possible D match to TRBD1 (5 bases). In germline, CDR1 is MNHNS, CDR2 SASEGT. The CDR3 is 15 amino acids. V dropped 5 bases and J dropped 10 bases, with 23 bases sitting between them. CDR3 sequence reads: CASSTFQGPVEIQYF. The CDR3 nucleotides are TGTGCCAGCAGTACCTTTCAGGGCCCCGTTGAAATCCAGTACTTC.

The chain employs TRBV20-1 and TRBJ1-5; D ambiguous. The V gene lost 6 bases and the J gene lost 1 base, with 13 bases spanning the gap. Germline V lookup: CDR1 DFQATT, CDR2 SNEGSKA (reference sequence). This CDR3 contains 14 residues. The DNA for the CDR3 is TGCAGTGCCCATGCTAGGGCGAGCAATCAGCCCCAGCATTTT. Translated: CSAHARASNQPQHF.

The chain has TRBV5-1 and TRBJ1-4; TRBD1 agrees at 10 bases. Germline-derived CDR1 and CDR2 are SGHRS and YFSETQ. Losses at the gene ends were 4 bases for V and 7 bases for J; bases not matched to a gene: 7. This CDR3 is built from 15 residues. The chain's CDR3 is CASSEGQGGAEKLFF. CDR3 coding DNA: TGCGCCAGCAGCGAAGGACAGGGGGGAGCTGAAAAACTGTTTTTT.

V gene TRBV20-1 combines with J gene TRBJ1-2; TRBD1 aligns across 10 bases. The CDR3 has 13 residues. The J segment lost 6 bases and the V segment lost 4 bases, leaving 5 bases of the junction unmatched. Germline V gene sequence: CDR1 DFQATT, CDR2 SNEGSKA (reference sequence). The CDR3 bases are TGCAGTGCTAACAAGGGGACAGGGGATGGCTACACCTTC. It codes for CSANKGTGDGYTF.

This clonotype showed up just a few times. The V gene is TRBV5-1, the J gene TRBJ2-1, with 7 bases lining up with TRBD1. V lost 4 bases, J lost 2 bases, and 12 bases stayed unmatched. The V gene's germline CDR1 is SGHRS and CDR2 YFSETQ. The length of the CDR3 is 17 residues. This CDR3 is CASSTIRQGEPYNEQFF. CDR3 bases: TGCGCCAGCAGCACCATCCGTCAGGGGGAGCCCTACAATGAGCAGTTCTTC. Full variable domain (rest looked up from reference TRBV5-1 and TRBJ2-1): KAGVTQTPRYLIKTRGQQVTLSCSPISGHRSVSWYQQTPGQGLQFLFEYFSETQRNKGNFPGRFSGRQFSNSRSEMNVSTLELGDSALYLCASSTIRQGEPYNEQFFGPGTRLTVL.

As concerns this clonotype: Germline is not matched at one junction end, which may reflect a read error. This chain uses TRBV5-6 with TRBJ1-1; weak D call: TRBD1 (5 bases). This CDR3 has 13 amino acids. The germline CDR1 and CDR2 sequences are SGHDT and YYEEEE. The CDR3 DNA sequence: TGTGCCTGCAGGGAACGGGGGGTCACTGAAACTTTCTTT. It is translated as CACRERGVTETFF.

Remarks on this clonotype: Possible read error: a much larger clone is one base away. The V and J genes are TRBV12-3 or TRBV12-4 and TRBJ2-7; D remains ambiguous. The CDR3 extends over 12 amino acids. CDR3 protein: CACSLSTYEQYF. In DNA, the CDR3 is TGTGCCTGCAGCCTATCGACTTACGAGCAGTACTTC.

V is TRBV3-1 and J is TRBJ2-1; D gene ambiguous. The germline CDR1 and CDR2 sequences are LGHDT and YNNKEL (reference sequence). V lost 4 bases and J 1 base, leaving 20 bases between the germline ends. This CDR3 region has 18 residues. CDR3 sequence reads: CASSRQITIQISYNEQFF. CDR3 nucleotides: TGTGCCAGCAGCCGCCAGATAACGATACAGATATCCTACAATGAGCAGTTCTTC.

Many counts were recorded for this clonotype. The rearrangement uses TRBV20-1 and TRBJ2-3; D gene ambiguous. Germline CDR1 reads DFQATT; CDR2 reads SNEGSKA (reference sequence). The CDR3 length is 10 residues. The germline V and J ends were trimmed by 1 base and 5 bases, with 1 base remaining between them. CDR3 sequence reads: CSARVDTQYF. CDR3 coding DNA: TGCAGTGCTAGAGTAGATACGCAGTATTTT.

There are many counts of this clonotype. CDR3 protein: CSVTSSTDTQYF. In DNA form, the CDR3 reads TGCAGCGTTACCTCTAGCACAGATACGCAGTATTTT. The rearrangement joins TRBV29-1 to TRBJ2-3; no firm D call. Trimming removed 5 bases at V and 0 bases at J, with 6 bases between. Germline-derived CDR1 and CDR2 are SQVTM and ANQGSEA. The CDR3 sequence is 12 residues long.

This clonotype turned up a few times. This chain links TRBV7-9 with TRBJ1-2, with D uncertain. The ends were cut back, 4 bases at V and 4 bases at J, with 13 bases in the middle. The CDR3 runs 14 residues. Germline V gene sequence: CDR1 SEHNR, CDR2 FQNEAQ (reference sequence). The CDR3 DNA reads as TGTGCCAGCAGCTCCCCAGATAGGAGCTATGGCTACACCTTC. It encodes CASSSPDRSYGYTF.

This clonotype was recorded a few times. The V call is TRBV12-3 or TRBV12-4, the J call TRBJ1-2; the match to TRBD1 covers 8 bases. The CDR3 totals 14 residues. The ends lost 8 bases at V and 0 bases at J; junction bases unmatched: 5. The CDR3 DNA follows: TGTGCCAGCTTCGGACAGGGCCCTAACTATGGCTACACCTTC. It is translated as CASFGQGPNYGYTF.

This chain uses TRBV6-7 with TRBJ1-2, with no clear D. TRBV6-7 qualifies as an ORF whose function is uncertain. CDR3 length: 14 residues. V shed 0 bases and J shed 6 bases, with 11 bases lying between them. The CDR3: CASSYSTWFHGYTF. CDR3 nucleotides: TGTGCCAGCAGTTACTCAACGTGGTTCCATGGCTACACCTTC.

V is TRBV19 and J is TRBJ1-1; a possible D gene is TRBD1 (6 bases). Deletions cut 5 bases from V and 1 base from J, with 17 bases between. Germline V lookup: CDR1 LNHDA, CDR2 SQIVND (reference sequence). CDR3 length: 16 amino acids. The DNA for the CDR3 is TGTGCCAGTAGTTCAAACTCCGGGACACGGAACACTGAAGCTTTCTTT. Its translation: CASSSNSGTRNTEAFF.

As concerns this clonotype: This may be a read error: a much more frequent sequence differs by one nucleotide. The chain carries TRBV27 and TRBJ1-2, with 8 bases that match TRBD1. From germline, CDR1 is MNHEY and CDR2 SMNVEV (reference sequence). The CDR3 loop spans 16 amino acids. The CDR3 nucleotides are TGTGCCAGCAGTTTACTAGGACAGGGAAGTTATGATGGCCACACCTTC. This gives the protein CASSLLGQGSYDGHTF.

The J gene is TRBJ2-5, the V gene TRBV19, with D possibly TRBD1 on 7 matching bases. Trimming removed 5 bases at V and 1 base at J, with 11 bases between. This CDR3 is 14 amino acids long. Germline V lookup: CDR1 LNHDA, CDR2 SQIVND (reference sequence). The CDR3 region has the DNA TGTGCCAGTAGTCCGGGGGACAGCCAAGAGACCCAGTACTTC. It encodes CASSPGDSQETQYF.

The DNA of the CDR3 is TGTGCCAGCAGTCAAGACAGGGTCCGTACAGATACGCAGTATTTT. It translates to CASSQDRVRTDTQYF. The V call is TRBV6-2 or TRBV6-3, the J call TRBJ2-3, with 7 bases lining up with TRBD1. This CDR3 region has 15 residues. The V gene's germline CDR1 is MNHEY and CDR2 SVGEGT. V shed 5 bases, J shed 3 bases, and the junction held 8 bases outside the gene matches.

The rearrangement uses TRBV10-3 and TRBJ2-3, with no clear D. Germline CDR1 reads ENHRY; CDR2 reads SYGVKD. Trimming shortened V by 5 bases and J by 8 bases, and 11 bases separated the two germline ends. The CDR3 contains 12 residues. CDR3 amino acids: CAISQPETTQYF. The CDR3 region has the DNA TGTGCCATCAGTCAACCGGAGACTACGCAGTATTTT.

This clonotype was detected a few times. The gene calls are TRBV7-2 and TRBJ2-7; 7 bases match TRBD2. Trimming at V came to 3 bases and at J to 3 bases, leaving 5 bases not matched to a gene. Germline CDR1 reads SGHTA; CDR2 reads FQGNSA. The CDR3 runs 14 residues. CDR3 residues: CASSLGTIHYEQYF. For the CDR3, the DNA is TGTGCCAGCAGCTTGGGGACTATTCACTACGAGCAGTACTTC.

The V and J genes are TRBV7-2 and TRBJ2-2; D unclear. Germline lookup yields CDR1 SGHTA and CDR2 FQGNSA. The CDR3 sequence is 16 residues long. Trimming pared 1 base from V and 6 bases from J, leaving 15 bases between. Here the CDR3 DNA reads TGTGCCAGCAGCTTAGTTAGGCCCGCAAACGCCGGGGAGCTGTTTTTT. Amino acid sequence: CASSLVRPANAGELFF. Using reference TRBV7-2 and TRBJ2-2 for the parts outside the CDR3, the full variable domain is GAGVSQSPSNKVTEKGKDVELRCDPISGHTALYWYRQSLGQGLEFLIYFQGNSAPDKSGLPSDRFSAERTGGSVSTLTIQRTQQEDSAVYLCASSLVRPANAGELFFGEGSRLTVL.

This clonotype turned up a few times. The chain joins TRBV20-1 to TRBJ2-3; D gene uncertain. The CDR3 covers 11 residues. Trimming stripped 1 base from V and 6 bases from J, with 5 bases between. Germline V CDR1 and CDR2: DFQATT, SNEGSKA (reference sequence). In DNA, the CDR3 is TGCAGTGCTAGAGGTTGGGATACGCAGTATTTT. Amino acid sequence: CSARGWDTQYF.

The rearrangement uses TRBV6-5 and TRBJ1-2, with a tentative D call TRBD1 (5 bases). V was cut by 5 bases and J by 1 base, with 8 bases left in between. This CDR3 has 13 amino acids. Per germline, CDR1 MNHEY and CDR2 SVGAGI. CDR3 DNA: TGTGCCAGCAGTAGGGGAGATAACTATGGCTACACCTTC. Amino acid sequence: CASSRGDNYGYTF.

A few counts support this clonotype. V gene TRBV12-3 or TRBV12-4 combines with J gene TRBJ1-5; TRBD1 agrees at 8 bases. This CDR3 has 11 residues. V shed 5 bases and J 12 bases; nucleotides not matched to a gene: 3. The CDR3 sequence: CASSPGQGQHF. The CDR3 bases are TGTGCCAGCAGTCCCGGACAGGGCCAGCATTTT.

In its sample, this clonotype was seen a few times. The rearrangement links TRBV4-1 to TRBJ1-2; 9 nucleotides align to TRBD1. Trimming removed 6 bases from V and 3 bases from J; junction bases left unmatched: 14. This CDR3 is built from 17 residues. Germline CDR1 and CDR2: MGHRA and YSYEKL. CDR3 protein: CASSQNPTGGDYYGYTF. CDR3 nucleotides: TGCGCCAGCAGTCAAAATCCGACAGGGGGAGACTACTATGGCTACACCTTC.

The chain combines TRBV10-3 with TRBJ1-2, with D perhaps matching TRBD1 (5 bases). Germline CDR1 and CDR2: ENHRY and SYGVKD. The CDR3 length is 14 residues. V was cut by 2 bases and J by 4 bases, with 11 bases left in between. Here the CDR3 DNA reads TGTGCCATCAGTGAGACCTTTGGGGGCTATGGCTACACCTTC. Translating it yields CAISETFGGYGYTF.

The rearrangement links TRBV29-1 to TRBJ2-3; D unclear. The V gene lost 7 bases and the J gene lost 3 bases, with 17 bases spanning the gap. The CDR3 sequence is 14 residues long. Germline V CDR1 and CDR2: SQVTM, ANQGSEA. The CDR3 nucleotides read TGCAGCGCCCTGAAGGTGGTGGCAACAGATACGCAGTATTTT. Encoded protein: CSALKVVATDTQYF.